Listed below are T cell receptor beta chains from one sample, sequenced in a study of blood T cell repertoires in COVID-19. Some clones are missing from TCRdb's copy, which holds only in-frame ones; the method was immunoSEQ multiplex PCR. The data contain about 89,000 clones, 81% of them singletons. The sample comprised peripheral blood. These receptors all come from an elderly woman with acute or convalescent COVID-19. The CDR3 runs from the conserved cysteine through the conserved F or W. The order of the fields is J gene, clone size, D gene, V gene, CDR3 DNA, CDR3 protein. The D gene is left open where the match is weak. Not all rows give a size; the values are once, few, many and, for expanded clones, a class.

J: TRBJ1-6; size: -; D: TRBD1; V: TRBV30; DNA: TGTGCCTGGAGTGGAAATACCGGGACAGGGTTCGATTCACCCCTCCACTTT; CDR3: CAWSGNTGTGFDSPLHF
J: TRBJ1-3; size: -; D: TRBD1; V: TRBV28; DNA: TGTGCCAGCAGTACATTCTCAGGGGGCGTCGGAAACACCATATATTTT; CDR3: CASSTFSGGVGNTIYF
J: TRBJ2-2; size: -; D: TRBD1; V: TRBV18; DNA: TGTGCCAGCTCACCTAGACAGGGGAACACCGGGGAGCTGTTTTTT; CDR3: CASSPRQGNTGELFF
J: TRBJ2-3; size: -; D: TRBD2; V: TRBV4-2; DNA: TGTGCCAGCAGCGAACGGACTAGCGGCTTAACAGATACGCAGTATTTT; CDR3: CASSERTSGLTDTQYF
J: TRBJ2-3; size: -; D: -; V: TRBV7-3; DNA: TGTGCCAGCAGCTTAATCAGGGCTGCGCAGTATTTT; CDR3: CASSLIRAAQYF
J: TRBJ2-3; size: few; D: -; V: TRBV7-2; DNA: TGTGCCAGCAGCTTAGGAGGGCTAGCATTAGATACGCAGTATTTT; CDR3: CASSLGGLALDTQYF
J: TRBJ2-1; size: -; D: -; V: TRBV5-1; DNA: TGCGCCAGCAGCTTGGAAAGGGGCCGGAATGAGCAGTTCTTC; CDR3: CASSLERGRNEQFF
J: TRBJ2-1; size: -; D: -; V: TRBV5-1; DNA: TGCGCCAGCAGCCTGGGGCCCCAGCAGTTCTTC; CDR3: CASSLGPQQFF
J: TRBJ1-1; size: -; D: -; V: TRBV28; DNA: TGTGCCAGCAGCCTGGCGAGGGATGAAGCTTTCTTT; CDR3: CASSLARDEAFF
J: TRBJ2-6; size: -; D: -; V: TRBV9; DNA: TGTGCCAGCAGCCGGGACTCAAGCTCTGGGGCCAACGTCCTGACTTTC; CDR3: CASSRDSSSGANVLTF
J: TRBJ1-4; size: -; D: -; V: TRBV7-9; DNA: TGTGCCAGCAGCCCAGGACAGCCTTTTAATGAAAAACTGTTTTTT; CDR3: CASSPGQPFNEKLFF
J: TRBJ2-4; size: -; D: TRBD1; V: TRBV7-9; DNA: TGTGCCAGCAGCTCAAAGACAGGGGGCTTGGAAAACATTCAGTACTTC; CDR3: CASSSKTGGLENIQYF
J: TRBJ2-7; size: -; D: -; V: TRBV2; DNA: TGTGCCAGCAGTGAACGGGCGGGGCGCGGCGAGCAGTACTTC; CDR3: CASSERAGRGEQYF
J: TRBJ2-1; size: -; D: -; V: TRBV12-5; DNA: TGTGCTAATAGGGGGAATGAGCAGTTCTTC; CDR3: CANRGNEQFF
J: TRBJ1-6; size: -; D: -; V: TRBV10-3; DNA: TGTGCCATCAGTGGAGGGGGATACTCCTATAATTCACCCCTCCACTTT; CDR3: CAISGGGYSYNSPLHF
J: TRBJ2-3; size: -; D: TRBD1; V: TRBV5-1; DNA: TGCGCCAGCAGGTTCAGGGGGTCTAGCACAGATACGCAGTATTTT; CDR3: CASRFRGSSTDTQYF
J: TRBJ2-7; size: -; D: TRBD2; V: TRBV6-4; DNA: TGTGCCAGCAGTGACTTCGGGGGGTTGTTAACCTACGAGCAGTACTTC; CDR3: CASSDFGGLLTYEQYF
J: TRBJ2-1; size: -; D: -; V: TRBV28; DNA: TGTGCCAGCGGACAGAGCTCCTACAATGAGCAGTTCTTC; CDR3: CASGQSSYNEQFF
J: TRBJ1-4; size: -; D: -; V: TRBV12-3/TRBV12-4; DNA: TGTGCCAGCAGTTTCAACTCGGATGAAAAACTGTTTTTT; CDR3: CASSFNSDEKLFF
J: TRBJ2-2; size: -; D: TRBD2; V: TRBV7-9; DNA: TGTGCCAGCAGCCCGCCCGGGACTACGTACACCGGGGAGCTGTTTTTT; CDR3: CASSPPGTTYTGELFF
J: TRBJ1-1; size: -; D: TRBD1; V: TRBV28; DNA: TGTGCCAGCAGTCCCCGACAGGGGGCTGAAGCTTTCTTT; CDR3: CASSPRQGAEAFF
J: TRBJ2-3; size: once; D: TRBD2; V: TRBV7-2; DNA: TGTGCCAGCAGGCCTTTGCGGGGGGGAGCAGATACGCAGTATTTT; CDR3: CASRPLRGGADTQYF
J: TRBJ2-3; size: -; D: TRBD2; V: TRBV6-5; DNA: TGTGCCAGCAGAATCGGGGGGGCGGTAGATACGCAGTATTTT; CDR3: CASRIGGAVDTQYF
J: TRBJ1-4; size: -; D: -; V: TRBV19; DNA: TGTGCCAGTAGTCCGGCCCAGGCTAATGAAAAACTGTTTTTT; CDR3: CASSPAQANEKLFF
J: TRBJ2-3; size: -; D: TRBD1; V: TRBV28; DNA: TGTGCCAGCAGTTTGACAGGGGGCACAGATACGCAGTATTTT; CDR3: CASSLTGGTDTQYF
J: TRBJ1-4; size: -; D: TRBD1; V: TRBV19; DNA: TGTGCCAGTACGGACGGCAGGGGGCATAGTGAAAAACTGTTTTTT; CDR3: CASTDGRGHSEKLFF
J: TRBJ1-3; size: -; D: -; V: TRBV7-2; DNA: TGTGCCAGCAGTTCCGACAGAGGAAACACCATATATTTT; CDR3: CASSSDRGNTIYF
J: TRBJ1-4; size: -; D: -; V: TRBV12-3/TRBV12-4; DNA: TGTGCCAGCAGTTTCAGGCTTAATGAAAAACTGTTTTTT; CDR3: CASSFRLNEKLFF
J: TRBJ2-3; size: -; D: -; V: TRBV2; DNA: TGTGCCAGCAGGGGGCAGGGAACAGATACGCAGTATTTT; CDR3: CASRGQGTDTQYF
J: TRBJ2-5; size: few; D: TRBD1; V: TRBV6-5; DNA: TGTGCCAGCAGCCGGTGGACAGGACAAGAGACCCAGTACTTC; CDR3: CASSRWTGQETQYF
J: TRBJ1-3; size: -; D: -; V: TRBV6-5; DNA: TGTGCCAGCAGTTACGCTACGAACTCTGGAAACACCATATATTTT; CDR3: CASSYATNSGNTIYF
J: TRBJ1-4; size: -; D: -; V: TRBV19; DNA: TGTGCCAGTAGGATAGGGAGTGAAAAACTGTTTTTT; CDR3: CASRIGSEKLFF
J: TRBJ2-5; size: -; D: TRBD2; V: TRBV12-3/TRBV12-4; DNA: TGTGCCAGCAGTTTCACTAGCGGGGAGACCCAGTACTTC; CDR3: CASSFTSGETQYF
J: TRBJ2-7; size: -; D: TRBD1; V: TRBV7-2; DNA: TGTGCCAGCAGTACAACAGGGGGGCCGAGCTCCTACGAGCAGTACTTC; CDR3: CASSTTGGPSSYEQYF
J: TRBJ2-5; size: once; D: TRBD1; V: TRBV5-6; DNA: TGTGCCAGCAGCAAAGGGACAGCCAAGGGGGAGACCCAGTACTTC; CDR3: CASSKGTAKGETQYF
J: TRBJ1-6; size: few; D: TRBD1; V: TRBV9; DNA: TGTGCCAGCAGCGCCGGGGACAGTTTTTCACCCCTCCACTTT; CDR3: CASSAGDSFSPLHF
J: TRBJ1-2; size: -; D: TRBD1; V: TRBV28; DNA: TGTGCCAGCAGGGCCGGGACAGGGCGAGGCTACACCTTC; CDR3: CASRAGTGRGYTF
J: TRBJ1-4; size: -; D: -; V: TRBV7-2; DNA: TGTGCCAGCAGCTTAGGGGCTCTGCCAAATGAAAAACTGTTTTTT; CDR3: CASSLGALPNEKLFF
J: TRBJ2-7; size: -; D: TRBD1; V: TRBV20-1; DNA: TGCAGTGTTGACAGGGTCAATGAGCAGTACTTC; CDR3: CSVDRVNEQYF
J: TRBJ2-3; size: -; D: -; V: TRBV11-2; DNA: TGTGCCAGCAGCTGGGGGCCCTTCACAGATACGCAGTATTTT; CDR3: CASSWGPFTDTQYF
J: TRBJ1-4; size: -; D: -; V: TRBV25-1; DNA: TGTGCCAGCACCGCAGGGGTTTTACTGTTTTTT; CDR3: CASTAGVLLFF
J: TRBJ2-7; size: -; D: -; V: TRBV6-6; DNA: TGTGCCAGCATCGGAGGTCAGGCTCTCTCCAAGCAGCAGTACTTC; CDR3: CASIGGQALSKQQYF
J: TRBJ2-1; size: once; D: -; V: TRBV28; DNA: TGTGCCAGCAGTCTTAAACGGTCGTCAGGGTGGCTCAATGAGCAGTTCTTC; CDR3: CASSLKRSSGWLNEQFF